This T cell receptor beta chain derives from a study of technical replicates of blood from a handful of donors (dated by TCRdb to 2015 to 2018). A note on this clone: Its antigen is currently not known. Base qualities are not provided; no much larger clone lies one nucleotide away.

Library preparation was by the immunoSEQ multiplex PCR assay. Not all clones reach the TCRdb copy of this immuneACCESS table, which keeps in-frame sequences only. Checked studies attribute under half of the gap to unresolved V genes and leave the rest unexplained. This sample gives under 45,000 clones in total; around 96% of them show up just once. The ten biggest clones cover about 0.4% of the sample. This clonotype originated in a human donor in good health. The specimen was T cells isolated from PBMCs.

The DNA sequence is given as TGTGCCAGCAGTCTCCAAACAGGGGGAGAGACCCAGTACTTC. It specifies CASSLQTGGETQYF. Recombination joined TRBV27 with TRBJ2-5, with 8 junctional bases fitting TRBD1. The V end gives up 5 bases and the J end 4 bases, leaving 6 bases in the junction not matched to a gene. Via the germline V gene (reference sequence), CDR1 is MNHEY and CDR2 SMNVEV. The CDR3 contains 14 residues, cysteine and phenylalanine counted. Only the CDR3 DNA stays, 42 bases, in frame from base 1.